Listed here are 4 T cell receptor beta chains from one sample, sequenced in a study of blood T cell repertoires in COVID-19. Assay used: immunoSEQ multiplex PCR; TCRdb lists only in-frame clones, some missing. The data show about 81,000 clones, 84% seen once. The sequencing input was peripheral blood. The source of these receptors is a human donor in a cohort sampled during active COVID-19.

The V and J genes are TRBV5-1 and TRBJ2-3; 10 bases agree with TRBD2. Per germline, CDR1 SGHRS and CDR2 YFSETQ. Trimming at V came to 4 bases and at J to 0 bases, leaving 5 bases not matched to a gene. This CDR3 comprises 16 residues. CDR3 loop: CASSLGLAPSTDTQYF. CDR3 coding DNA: TGCGCCAGCAGCCTGGGACTAGCGCCCAGCACAGATACGCAGTATTTT.

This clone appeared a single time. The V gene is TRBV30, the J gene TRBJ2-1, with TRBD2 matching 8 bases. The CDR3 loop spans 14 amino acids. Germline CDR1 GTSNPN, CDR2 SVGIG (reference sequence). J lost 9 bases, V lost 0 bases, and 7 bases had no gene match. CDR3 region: CAWSVIGGVAEQFF. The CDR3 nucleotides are TGTGCCTGGAGTGTGATCGGGGGGGTGGCTGAGCAGTTCTTC.

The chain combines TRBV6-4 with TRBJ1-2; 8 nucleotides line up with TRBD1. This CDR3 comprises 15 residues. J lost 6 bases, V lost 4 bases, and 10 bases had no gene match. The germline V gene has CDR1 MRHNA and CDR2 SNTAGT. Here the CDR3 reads CASSASGGALNGYTF. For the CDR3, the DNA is TGTGCCAGCAGTGCTTCAGGGGGCGCCTTAAATGGCTACACCTTC.

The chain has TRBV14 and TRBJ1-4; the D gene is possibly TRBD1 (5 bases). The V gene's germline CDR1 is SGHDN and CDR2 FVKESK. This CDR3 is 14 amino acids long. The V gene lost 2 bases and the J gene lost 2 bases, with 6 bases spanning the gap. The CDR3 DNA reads TGTGCCAGCAGCCAAAGGGGCACTAATGAAAAACTGTTTTTT. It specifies CASSQRGTNEKLFF.